This passage covers 2 T cell receptor beta chains from one sample sequenced in a study of human T cells and chemical hapten exposure. This sample's time point: patch test 2, 6 weeks after DPC sensitization. Treatment denoted: therapeutic diphenylcyclopropenone sensitization with weekly scalp DPC. TCRdb fed the RACE reads into MiXCR, producing one record per CDR3 protein. Seen here are more than 90,000 distinct CDR3 sequences, more than 9.5% observed once, and the top ten hold 2.5% to 4%. The sequencing here drew on whole blood, taken in connection with sensitization to the hapten diphenylcyclopropenone (DPC). These receptors came from a woman aged 40 to 50 with alopecia areata. Some clones in this sample may be carry-over from other donors' samples.

As concerns this clonotype: A much bigger clone sits one base away, suggesting this may be a read error. The V call is TRBV7-2, the J call TRBJ1-5; D is unresolved. V lost 4 bases and J lost 3, with 16 bases in between. Germline V lookup: CDR1 SGHTA, CDR2 FQGNSA. This CDR3 comprises 16 residues. Here the CDR3 DNA reads TGTGCCAGCAGCTCCAGTGGAGGGCTAGACAATCAGCCCCAGCATTTT. Protein sequence: CASSSSGGLDNQPQHF.

In its sample, this clonotype was seen many times. The chain uses TRBV18 and TRBJ1-4; 8 nucleotides align to TRBD1. CDR1 is KGHSH and CDR2 is LQKENI in the germline V gene. The length of the CDR3 is 15 residues. Trimming at V came to 3 bases and at J to 5 bases, leaving 5 bases not matched to a gene. CDR3 coding DNA: TGTGCCAGCTCACCGATTGGACAGGGAAATGAAAAACTGTTTTTT. Amino acid sequence: CASSPIGQGNEKLFF.